The 10 T cell receptor beta chains reported below all come from one sample, sequenced in a study of blood T cell repertoires in COVID-19. Produced via immunoSEQ multiplex PCR; TCRdb's table is partial and in-frame only. Among fewer than 350,000 clones listed, 75% to 95% were seen once. The sequencing input was peripheral blood. The receptors originated from a woman aged 25 to 39 with COVID-19, enrolled during active disease.

The chain links TRBV24-1 to TRBJ2-2; D is undetermined. The CDR3 runs 15 residues. Trimming pared 5 bases from V and 0 bases from J, leaving 9 bases between. Germline V gene lookup returns CDR1 KGHDR and CDR2 SFDVKD. The CDR3 DNA reads as TGTGCCACCAGTGCACGAACACCGAACACCGGGGAGCTGTTTTTT. Its protein is CATSARTPNTGELFF.

The chain recombines TRBV5-1 with TRBJ2-3; possible D gene TRBD1, 5 bases. V gave up 4 bases and J gave up 2 bases, with 5 bases separating them. This CDR3 spans 12 amino acids. Per germline, CDR1 SGHRS and CDR2 YFSETQ. CDR3 bases: TGCGCCAGCAGCGGGGCCACAGATACGCAGTATTTT. This translates into CASSGATDTQYF. Looking up the rest from reference TRBV5-1 and TRBJ2-3 gives the full variable domain: KAGVTQTPRYLIKTRGQQVTLSCSPISGHRSVSWYQQTPGQGLQFLFEYFSETQRNKGNFPGRFSGRQFSNSRSEMNVSTLELGDSALYLCASSGATDTQYFGPGTRLTVL.

This sequence joins TRBV2 and TRBJ1-5; D is unclear. The CDR3 totals 15 residues. Germline CDR1 SNHLY, CDR2 FYNNEI. The V end lost 7 bases, the J end lost 0 bases, and 13 bases lay between the germline ends. CDR3 nucleotide sequence: TGTGCCAGCAAACAAGTGTTCAATAGCAATCAGCCCCAGCATTTT. Amino acid sequence: CASKQVFNSNQPQHF.

V usage is TRBV5-4 and J usage is TRBJ2-1; 8 bases agree with TRBD2. Looked up from germline, CDR1 is SGHNT and CDR2 is YYREEE (reference sequence). There are 14 residues in the CDR3. Trimming removed 4 bases from V and 4 bases from J; junction bases left unmatched: 4. In DNA, the CDR3 is TGTGCCAGCAGCCCCGGGGGGGGTTACAATGAGCAGTTCTTC. This translates into CASSPGGGYNEQFF.

The chain joins TRBV5-1 to TRBJ1-2, with 8 bases matching TRBD1. The J segment lost 4 bases and the V segment lost 4 bases, leaving 6 bases of the junction unmatched. The CDR3 totals 14 residues. Per the germline V gene, CDR1 is SGHRS and CDR2 is YFSETQ. The CDR3 region has the DNA TGCGCCAGCAGCACCCGACAGGGGACCTATGGCTACACCTTC. As protein: CASSTRQGTYGYTF.

The gene calls are TRBV2 and TRBJ1-6; D uncertain. CDR1 and CDR2 from the germline V gene are SNHLY and FYNNEI. Deletions cut 6 bases from V and 10 bases from J, with 13 bases between. The CDR3 is made up of 13 amino acids. CDR3 protein: CASRGEWGSPLHF. The CDR3 coding sequence is TGTGCCAGCAGGGGAGAATGGGGATCACCCCTCCACTTT. The full variable domain, with the rest looked up from reference TRBV2 and TRBJ1-6, is EPEVTQTPSHQVTQMGQEVILRCVPISNHLYFYWYRQILGQKVEFLVSFYNNEISEKSEIFDDQFSVERPDGSNFTLKIRSTKLEDSAMYFCASRGEWGSPLHFGNGTRLTVT.

The V and J genes are TRBV6-2 or TRBV6-3 and TRBJ1-5; a possible D gene is TRBD1 (5 bases). This CDR3 region has 15 residues. With 4 bases removed from V and 2 bases from J, the gap between germline ends came to 12 bases. CDR1 is MNHEY, CDR2 SVGEGT, per germline. CDR3 bases: TGTGCCAGCAGTTCTCGGACACTCGGCAATCAGCCCCAGCATTTT. Amino acids: CASSSRTLGNQPQHF.

The chain combines TRBV7-6 with TRBJ1-5, with D unclear. Looked up from germline, CDR1 is SGHVS and CDR2 is FNYEAQ. The CDR3 is made up of 16 amino acids. Trimming removed 1 base at V and 0 bases at J, with 10 bases between. CDR3 DNA: TGTGCCAGCAGCTTAGAGGCAGGTTATAGCAATCAGCCCCAGCATTTT. The encoded protein is CASSLEAGYSNQPQHF.

J is TRBJ1-5 and V is TRBV21-1; the D call in the table, TRBD1, was not verified against the DNA. TRBV21-1 is a pseudogene. The CDR3 spans 16 residues. The CDR3 DNA reads TGTGCCAGCAGCAAGGGGACAGTAAGTAGCAATCAGCCCCAGCATTTT. Translated: CASSKGTVSSNQPQHF.

J is TRBJ1-2 and V is TRBV10-2; 7 bases align to TRBD1. The CDR3 totals 12 residues. V dropped 6 bases and J dropped 8; count of bases not matched to a gene: 6. CDR1 is WSHSY, CDR2 SAAADI, per germline. In DNA, the CDR3 is TGCGCCAGCAGGACAGGGATTTGGGGCTACACCTTC. Protein product: CASRTGIWGYTF.